The T cell receptor beta chain described here comes from a study of early T cells in non-severe SARS-CoV-2 infection. General study findings and limits: VDJdb matches were skewed toward anti-spike CD8 T cell responses.

The sample holds a few counts of this clonotype. Its antigen is still unknown. TCRdb redid the calling of the 5' RACE reads with MiXCR, one entry per CDR3 protein. This table holds roughly 64,000 distinct CDR3 sequences, around 14% found once. Germline V gene lookup returns CDR1 SEHNR and CDR2 FQNEAQ (reference sequence). This CDR3 spans 14 amino acids. Between the trimmed V and J ends, which lost 3 bases and 8 bases, there was a span of 16 bases. The source material was whole blood. The sequence came from an adult who was a healthcare worker with PCR-confirmed SARS-CoV-2 infection or an uninfected control (not recorded which). This chain links TRBV7-9 with TRBJ1-2; D call uncertain. The CDR3 DNA follows: TGTGCCAGCAGCTTTTACACGGCCCTGGAGGGCTACACCTTC. Translated: CASSFYTALEGYTF.